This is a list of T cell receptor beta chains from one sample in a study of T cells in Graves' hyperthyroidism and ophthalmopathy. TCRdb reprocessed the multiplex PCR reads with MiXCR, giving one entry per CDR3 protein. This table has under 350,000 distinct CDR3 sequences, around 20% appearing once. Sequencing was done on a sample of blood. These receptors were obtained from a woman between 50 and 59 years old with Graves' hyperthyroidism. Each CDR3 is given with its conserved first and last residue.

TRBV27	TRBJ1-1	CAIPGDRSKAFF
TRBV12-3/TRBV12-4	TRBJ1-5	CASKGQVSNQPQHF
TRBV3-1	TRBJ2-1	CASSKGHYNEQFF
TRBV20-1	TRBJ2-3	CSARGEAGGGDTQYF
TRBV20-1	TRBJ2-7	CSAAGDHEQYF
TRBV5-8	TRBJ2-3	CASSIGQPSTDTQYF
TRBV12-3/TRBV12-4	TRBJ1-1	CASIPMGDPTEAFF
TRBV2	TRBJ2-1	CASRHRGSEKEQFF
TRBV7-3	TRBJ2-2	CASSPQGGELFF
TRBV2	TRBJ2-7	CASVTGAYEQYF
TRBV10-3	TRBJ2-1	CAISESVSHEQFF
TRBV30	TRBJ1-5	CAWSSAGHQPQHF
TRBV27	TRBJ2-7	CASSPRPGASEQYF
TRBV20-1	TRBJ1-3	CSASGNTIYF
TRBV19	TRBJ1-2	CASSRSLGQDYGYTF
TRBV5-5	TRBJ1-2	CASSLRPRDRPYGYTF
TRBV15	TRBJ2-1	CATSRDSVGNEQFF
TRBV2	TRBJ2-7	CASISGTTYEQYF
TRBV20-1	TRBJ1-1	CSAPLGATTEAFF
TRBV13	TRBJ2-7	CASSRLEPGGGNEQYF
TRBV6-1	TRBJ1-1	CASSYPVSEAFF